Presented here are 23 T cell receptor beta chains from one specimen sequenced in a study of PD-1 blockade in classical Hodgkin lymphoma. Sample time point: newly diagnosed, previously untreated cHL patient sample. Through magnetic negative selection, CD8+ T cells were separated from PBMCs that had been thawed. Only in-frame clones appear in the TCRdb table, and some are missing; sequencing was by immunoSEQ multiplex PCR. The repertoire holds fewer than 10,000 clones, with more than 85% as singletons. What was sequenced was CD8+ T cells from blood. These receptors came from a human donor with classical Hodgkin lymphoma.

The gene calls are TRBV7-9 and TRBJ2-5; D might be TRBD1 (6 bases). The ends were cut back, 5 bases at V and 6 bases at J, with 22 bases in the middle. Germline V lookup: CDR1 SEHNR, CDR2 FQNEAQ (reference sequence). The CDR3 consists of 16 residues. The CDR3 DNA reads TGTGCCAGCAGCCAAACCCGGGACATAAAGGGGAAGACCCAGTACTTC. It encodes CASSQTRDIKGKTQYF.

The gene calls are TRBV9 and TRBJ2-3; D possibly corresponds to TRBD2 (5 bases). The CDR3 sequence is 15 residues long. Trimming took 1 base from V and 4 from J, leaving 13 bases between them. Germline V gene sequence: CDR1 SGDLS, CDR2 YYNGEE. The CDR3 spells CASSVLTSWPDTQYF. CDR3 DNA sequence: TGTGCCAGCAGCGTATTAACTAGTTGGCCAGATACGCAGTATTTT.

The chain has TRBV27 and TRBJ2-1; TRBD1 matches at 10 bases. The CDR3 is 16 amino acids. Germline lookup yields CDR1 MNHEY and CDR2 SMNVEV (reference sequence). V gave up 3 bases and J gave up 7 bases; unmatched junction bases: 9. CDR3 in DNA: TGTGCCAGCAGTTTCTACGGACAGGGGGACGTGAATGAGCAGTTCTTC. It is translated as CASSFYGQGDVNEQFF.

The CDR3: CASSRLRWTSGGPSSYNEQFF. The CDR3 nucleotides read TGCGCCAGCAGCCGGCTGCGATGGACTAGCGGGGGGCCTAGCTCCTACAATGAGCAGTTCTTC. The chain has TRBV4-3 and TRBJ2-1, with 14 bases that match TRBD2. CDR3 length equals 21 residues. J was trimmed by 0 bases and V by 4 bases; bases with no gene match: 14. Germline V gene lookup returns CDR1 LGHNA and CDR2 YSLEER.

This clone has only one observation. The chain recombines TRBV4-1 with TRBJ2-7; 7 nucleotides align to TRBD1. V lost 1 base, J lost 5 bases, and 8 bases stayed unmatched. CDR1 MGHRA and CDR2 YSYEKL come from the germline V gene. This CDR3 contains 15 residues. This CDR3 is CASSQAGTAWDEQYF. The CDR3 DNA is TGCGCCAGCAGCCAAGCTGGGACAGCCTGGGACGAGCAGTACTTC.

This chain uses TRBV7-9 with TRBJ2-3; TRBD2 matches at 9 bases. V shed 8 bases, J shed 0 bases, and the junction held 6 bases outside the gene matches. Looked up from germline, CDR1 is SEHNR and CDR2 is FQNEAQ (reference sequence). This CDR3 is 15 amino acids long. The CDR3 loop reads CASVAGVVSTDTQYF. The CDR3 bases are TGTGCCAGCGTAGCGGGAGTAGTCAGCACAGATACGCAGTATTTT.

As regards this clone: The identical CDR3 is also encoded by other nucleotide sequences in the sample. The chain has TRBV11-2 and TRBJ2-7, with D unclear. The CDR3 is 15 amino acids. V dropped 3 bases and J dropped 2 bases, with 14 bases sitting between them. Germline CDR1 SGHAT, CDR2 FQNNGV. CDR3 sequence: CASSLVGGSPYEQYF. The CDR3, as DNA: TGTGCCAGCAGCTTGGTGGGCGGTTCTCCCTACGAGCAGTACTTC.

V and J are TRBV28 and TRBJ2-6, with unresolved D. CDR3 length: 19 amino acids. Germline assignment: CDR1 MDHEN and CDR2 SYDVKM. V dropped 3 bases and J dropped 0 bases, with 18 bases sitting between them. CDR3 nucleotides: TGTGCCAGCAGTTTCTCGTCGTTGGCGATTAGCTCTGGGGCCAACGTCCTGACTTTC. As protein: CASSFSSLAISSGANVLTF.

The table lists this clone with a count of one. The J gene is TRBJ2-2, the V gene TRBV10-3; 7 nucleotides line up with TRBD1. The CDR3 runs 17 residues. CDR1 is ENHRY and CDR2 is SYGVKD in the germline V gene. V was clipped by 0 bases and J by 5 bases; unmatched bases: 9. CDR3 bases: TGTGCCATCAGTGAGTCCGAGAGGGGGCCAGGAACCGGGGAGCTGTTTTTT. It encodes CAISESERGPGTGELFF.

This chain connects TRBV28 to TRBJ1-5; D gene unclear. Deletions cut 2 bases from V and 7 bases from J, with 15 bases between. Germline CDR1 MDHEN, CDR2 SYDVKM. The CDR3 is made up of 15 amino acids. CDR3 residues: CASSLRIEGNQPQHF. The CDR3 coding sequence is TGTGCCAGCAGTTTAAGAATCGAAGGGAACCAGCCCCAGCATTTT.

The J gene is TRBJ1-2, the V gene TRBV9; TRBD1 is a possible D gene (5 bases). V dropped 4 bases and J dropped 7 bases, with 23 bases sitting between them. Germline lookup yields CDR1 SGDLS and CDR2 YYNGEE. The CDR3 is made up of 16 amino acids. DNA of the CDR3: TGTGCCAGCAGCCTTCTCCCAATGTCGCAGGGTGGTGGCTACACCTTC. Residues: CASSLLPMSQGGGYTF.

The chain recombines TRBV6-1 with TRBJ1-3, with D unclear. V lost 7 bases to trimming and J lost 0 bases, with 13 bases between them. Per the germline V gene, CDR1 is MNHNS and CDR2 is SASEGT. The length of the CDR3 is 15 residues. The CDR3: CASTFVLSSGNTIYF. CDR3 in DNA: TGTGCCAGCACCTTCGTCCTGAGCTCTGGAAACACCATATATTTT.

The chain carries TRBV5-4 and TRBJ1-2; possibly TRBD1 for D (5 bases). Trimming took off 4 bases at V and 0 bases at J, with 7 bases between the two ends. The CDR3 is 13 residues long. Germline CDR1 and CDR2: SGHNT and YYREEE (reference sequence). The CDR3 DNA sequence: TGTGCCAGCAGCGGGGGAGCTAACTATGGCTACACCTTC. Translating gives CASSGGANYGYTF.

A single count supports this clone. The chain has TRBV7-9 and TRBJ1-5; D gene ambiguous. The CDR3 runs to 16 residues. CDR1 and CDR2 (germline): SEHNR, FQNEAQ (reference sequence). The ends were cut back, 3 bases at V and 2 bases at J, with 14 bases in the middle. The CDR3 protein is CASSFSRIGGNQPQHF. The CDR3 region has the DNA TGTGCCAGCAGCTTCAGTCGGATTGGTGGCAATCAGCCCCAGCATTTT.

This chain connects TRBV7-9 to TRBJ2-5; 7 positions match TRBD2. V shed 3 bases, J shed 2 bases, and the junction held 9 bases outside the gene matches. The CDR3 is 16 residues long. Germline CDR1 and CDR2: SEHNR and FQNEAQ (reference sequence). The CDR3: CASSFAGLVVQETQYF. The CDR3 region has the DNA TGTGCCAGCAGCTTTGCTGGACTAGTTGTACAAGAGACCCAGTACTTC.

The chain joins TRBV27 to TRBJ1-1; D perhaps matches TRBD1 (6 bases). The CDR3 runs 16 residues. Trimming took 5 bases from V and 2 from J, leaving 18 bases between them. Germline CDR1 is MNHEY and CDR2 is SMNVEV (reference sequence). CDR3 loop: CASSPIYTGPNTEAFF. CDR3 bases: TGTGCCAGCAGTCCGATTTACACAGGGCCTAACACTGAAGCTTTCTTT.

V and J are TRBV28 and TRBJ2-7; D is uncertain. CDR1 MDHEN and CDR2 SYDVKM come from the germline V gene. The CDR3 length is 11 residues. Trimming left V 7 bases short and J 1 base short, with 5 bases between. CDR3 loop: CASTSSYEQYF. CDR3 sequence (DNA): TGTGCCAGCACTTCGTCCTACGAGCAGTACTTC.

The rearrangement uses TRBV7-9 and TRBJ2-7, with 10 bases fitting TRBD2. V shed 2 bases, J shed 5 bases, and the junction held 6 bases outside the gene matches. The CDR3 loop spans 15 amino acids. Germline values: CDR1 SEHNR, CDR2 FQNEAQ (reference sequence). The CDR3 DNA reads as TGTGCCAGCAGCTTACTTTCCGGGACTAGCGACGAGCAGTACTTC. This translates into CASSLLSGTSDEQYF.

The CDR3 bases are TGTGCCAGCAGCCAATGGTCTGGGGCCAACGTCCTGACTTTC. Its protein is CASSQWSGANVLTF. The V gene is TRBV16, the J gene TRBJ2-6; D remains unclear. V lost 1 base to trimming and J lost 1 base, with 2 bases between them. CDR3 length equals 14 residues. Germline lookup yields CDR1 KGHSY and CDR2 FQNENV. Full variable domain (rest looked up from reference TRBV16 and TRBJ2-6): GEEVAQTPKHLVRGEGQKAKLYCAPIKGHSYVFWYQQVLKNEFKFLISFQNENVFDETGMPKERFSAKCLPNSPCSLEIQATKLEDSAVYFCASSQWSGANVLTFGAGSRLTVL.

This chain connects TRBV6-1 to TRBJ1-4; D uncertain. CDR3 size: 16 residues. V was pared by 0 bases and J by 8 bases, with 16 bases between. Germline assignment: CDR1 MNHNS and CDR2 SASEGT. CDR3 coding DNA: TGTGCCAGCAGTGAAGCGAAAGGGATCGGTCGCGAAAAACTGTTTTTT. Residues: CASSEAKGIGREKLFF.

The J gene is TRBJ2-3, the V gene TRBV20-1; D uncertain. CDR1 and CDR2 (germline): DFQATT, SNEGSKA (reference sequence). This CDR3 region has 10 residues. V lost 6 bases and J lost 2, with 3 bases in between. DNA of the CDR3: TGCAGTGCCTACACAGATACGCAGTATTTT. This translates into CSAYTDTQYF.

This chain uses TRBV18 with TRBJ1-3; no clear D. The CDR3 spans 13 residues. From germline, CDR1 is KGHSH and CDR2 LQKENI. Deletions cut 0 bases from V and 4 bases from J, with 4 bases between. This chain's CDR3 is CASSPPYGNTIYF. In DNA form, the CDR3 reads TGTGCCAGCTCACCACCGTACGGAAACACCATATATTTT. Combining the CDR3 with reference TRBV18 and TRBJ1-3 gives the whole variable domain NAGVMQNPRHLVRRRGQEARLRCSPMKGHSHVYWYRQLPEEGLKFMVYLQKENIIDESGMPKERFSAEFPKEGPSILRIQQVVRGDSAAYFCASSPPYGNTIYFGEGSWLTVV.

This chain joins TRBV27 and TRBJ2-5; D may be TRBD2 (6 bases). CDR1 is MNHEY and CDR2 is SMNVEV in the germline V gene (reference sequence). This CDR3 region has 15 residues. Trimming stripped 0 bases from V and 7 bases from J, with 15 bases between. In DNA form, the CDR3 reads TGTGCCAGCAGTTTATCTGGGCCACCGGAGGGGACCCAGTACTTC. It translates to CASSLSGPPEGTQYF.